A selection of T cell receptor beta chains follows, all from one sample in a study of blood T cell repertoires in COVID-19. The assay was immunoSEQ multiplex PCR, and TCRdb's table has in-frame clones only and misses some. This sample has 430,000 or so clones, with over 75% found just once. What was sequenced was PBMCs or T cells enriched from blood (not recorded which). The receptors were sampled from a woman aged 40 to 50 who had recovered from COVID-19. The CDR3 runs from the conserved cysteine through the conserved F or W. D genes are given only for firm matches. Expanded clones are given a class, and other clones once, few, many or no size at all.

d_call: NA
clone_size: NA
j_call: TRBJ1-1
v_call: TRBV4-3
cdr3_aa: CASSQDYTFEAFF
cdr3_nt: TGCGCCAGCAGCCAAGATTACACGTTTGAAGCTTTCTTT

d_call: TRBD1
clone_size: once
j_call: TRBJ1-4
v_call: TRBV7-9
cdr3_aa: CASSSPPGQGSEKLFF
cdr3_nt: TGTGCCAGCAGCTCCCCTCCGGGACAGGGAAGTGAAAAACTGTTTTTT

d_call: NA
clone_size: NA
j_call: TRBJ1-1
v_call: TRBV3-1/TRBV3-2
cdr3_aa: CASSQEGRPNTEAFF
cdr3_nt: TGTGCCAGCAGCCAAGAGGGCAGACCGAACACTGAAGCTTTCTTT

d_call: TRBD2
clone_size: NA
j_call: TRBJ2-1
v_call: TRBV2
cdr3_aa: CASSLLGLAANEQFF
cdr3_nt: TGTGCCAGCAGTCTCTTGGGACTAGCGGCCAATGAGCAGTTCTTC

d_call: NA
clone_size: NA
j_call: TRBJ1-5
v_call: TRBV7-8
cdr3_aa: CASSLATGSNQPQHF
cdr3_nt: TGTGCCAGCAGCTTAGCGACAGGATCCAATCAGCCCCAGCATTTT

d_call: NA
clone_size: NA
j_call: TRBJ2-1
v_call: TRBV4-1
cdr3_aa: CASSQPGTRVRDEQFF
cdr3_nt: TGCGCCAGCAGCCAACCCGGGACACGGGTTAGGGATGAGCAGTTCTTC

d_call: TRBD2
clone_size: NA
j_call: TRBJ2-3
v_call: TRBV7-9
cdr3_aa: CASSSSLAGDEDTQYF
cdr3_nt: TGTGCCAGCAGCTCAAGCCTAGCGGGAGACGAAGATACGCAGTATTTT

d_call: NA
clone_size: NA
j_call: TRBJ1-2
v_call: TRBV29-1
cdr3_aa: CSVEDVEPDRYGYTF
cdr3_nt: TGCAGCGTTGAAGACGTAGAACCCGACAGGTATGGCTACACCTTC

d_call: NA
clone_size: NA
j_call: TRBJ1-2
v_call: TRBV9
cdr3_aa: CASSFYRDGYTF
cdr3_nt: TGTGCCAGCAGCTTTTACAGGGACGGCTACACCTTC

d_call: NA
clone_size: NA
j_call: TRBJ2-7
v_call: TRBV5-6
cdr3_aa: CASSSPQGGGYEQYF
cdr3_nt: TGTGCCAGCAGCTCTCCACAGGGTGGCGGATACGAGCAGTACTTC

d_call: TRBD1
clone_size: NA
j_call: TRBJ2-5
v_call: TRBV5-1
cdr3_aa: CASSRDRVEETQYF
cdr3_nt: TGCGCCAGCAGCCGAGACAGGGTTGAAGAGACCCAGTACTTC

d_call: TRBD1
clone_size: NA
j_call: TRBJ1-2
v_call: TRBV10-3
cdr3_aa: CAISAGTVTNYGYTF
cdr3_nt: TGTGCCATCAGTGCAGGGACAGTAACTAACTATGGCTACACCTTC

d_call: TRBD2
clone_size: NA
j_call: TRBJ2-7
v_call: TRBV4-3
cdr3_aa: CASSRGLAGQYEQYF
cdr3_nt: TGCGCCAGCAGCCGGGGACTAGCGGGACAGTACGAGCAGTACTTC

d_call: NA
clone_size: NA
j_call: TRBJ2-3
v_call: TRBV5-1
cdr3_aa: CASSLEAGESTDTQYF
cdr3_nt: TGCGCCAGCAGCTTGGAGGCAGGGGAGAGCACAGATACGCAGTATTTT

d_call: TRBD1
clone_size: NA
j_call: TRBJ2-7
v_call: TRBV25-1
cdr3_aa: CASGTAYEQYF
cdr3_nt: TGTGCCAGCGGGACAGCCTACGAGCAGTACTTC

d_call: TRBD1
clone_size: NA
j_call: TRBJ2-5
v_call: TRBV27
cdr3_aa: CASRRDRGLVETQYF
cdr3_nt: TGTGCCAGCAGACGGGACAGGGGGCTCGTGGAGACCCAGTACTTC

d_call: TRBD1
clone_size: NA
j_call: TRBJ1-6
v_call: TRBV5-4
cdr3_aa: CASSGQGSGSPLHF
cdr3_nt: TGTGCCAGCAGCGGACAGGGGTCTGGGTCACCCCTCCACTTT

d_call: NA
clone_size: NA
j_call: TRBJ1-5
v_call: TRBV12-3/TRBV12-4
cdr3_aa: CASSLSPGQPQHF
cdr3_nt: TGTGCCAGCAGTTTAAGCCCCGGGCAGCCCCAGCATTTT

d_call: NA
clone_size: NA
j_call: TRBJ1-5
v_call: TRBV7-9
cdr3_aa: CASSSSGGQHF
cdr3_nt: TGTGCCAGCAGCTCCTCAGGAGGCCAGCATTTT

d_call: NA
clone_size: NA
j_call: TRBJ1-2
v_call: TRBV5-6
cdr3_aa: CASSLRSAPAYGYTF
cdr3_nt: TGTGCCAGCAGCTTGAGAAGCGCCCCTGCCTATGGCTACACCTTC

d_call: TRBD2
clone_size: NA
j_call: TRBJ2-1
v_call: TRBV19
cdr3_aa: CASSIDVAGPYNEQFF
cdr3_nt: TGTGCCAGTAGTATAGATGTAGCGGGGCCCTACAATGAGCAGTTCTTC

d_call: NA
clone_size: NA
j_call: TRBJ2-2
v_call: TRBV19
cdr3_aa: CASSKAENTGELFF
cdr3_nt: TGTGCCAGTAGTAAGGCGGAGAACACCGGGGAGCTGTTTTTT

d_call: NA
clone_size: few
j_call: TRBJ1-1
v_call: TRBV10-3
cdr3_aa: CAISREMNTEAFF
cdr3_nt: TGTGCCATCAGTCGGGAGATGAACACTGAAGCTTTCTTT

d_call: NA
clone_size: NA
j_call: TRBJ1-2
v_call: TRBV18
cdr3_aa: CASSPRSKGDQGYTF
cdr3_nt: TGTGCCAGCTCACCGCGTTCCAAGGGGGATCAGGGCTACACCTTC

d_call: NA
clone_size: few
j_call: TRBJ1-2
v_call: TRBV7-2
cdr3_aa: CASSLGLQTTYGYTF
cdr3_nt: TGTGCCAGCAGCTTAGGTCTACAGACAACCTATGGCTACACCTTC

d_call: TRBD2
clone_size: NA
j_call: TRBJ2-1
v_call: TRBV2
cdr3_aa: CASRASGGGEQFF
cdr3_nt: TGTGCCAGTCGAGCTAGCGGCGGTGGGGAGCAGTTCTTC

d_call: NA
clone_size: NA
j_call: TRBJ1-1
v_call: TRBV29-1
cdr3_aa: CSVVVDRGTEAFF
cdr3_nt: TGCAGCGTCGTAGTCGATCGGGGCACTGAAGCTTTCTTT

d_call: TRBD1
clone_size: once
j_call: TRBJ1-4
v_call: TRBV2
cdr3_aa: CASSVEGATNEKLFF
cdr3_nt: TGTGCCAGCAGTGTGGAGGGGGCGACTAATGAAAAACTGTTTTTT

d_call: TRBD1
clone_size: NA
j_call: TRBJ1-1
v_call: TRBV27
cdr3_aa: CASRTGGAKAFF
cdr3_nt: TGTGCCAGCAGAACAGGGGGCGCGAAAGCTTTCTTT

d_call: NA
clone_size: NA
j_call: TRBJ1-2
v_call: TRBV11-2
cdr3_aa: CASSSRGGYTF
cdr3_nt: TGTGCCAGCAGCTCGAGAGGTGGCTACACCTTC

d_call: TRBD1
clone_size: NA
j_call: TRBJ1-2
v_call: TRBV7-6
cdr3_aa: CASSLGAGGTNYGYTF
cdr3_nt: TGTGCCAGCAGCCTGGGGGCAGGGGGCACTAACTATGGCTACACCTTC

d_call: NA
clone_size: NA
j_call: TRBJ2-7
v_call: TRBV19
cdr3_aa: CASSILGSSYEQYF
cdr3_nt: TGTGCCAGTAGTATATTAGGGAGCTCCTACGAGCAGTACTTC

d_call: TRBD1
clone_size: NA
j_call: TRBJ1-2
v_call: TRBV9
cdr3_aa: CASSVGTGRTVSYGYTF
cdr3_nt: TGTGCCAGCAGCGTAGGGACAGGCCGGACAGTATCTTATGGCTACACCTTC

d_call: TRBD2
clone_size: NA
j_call: TRBJ2-7
v_call: TRBV7-6
cdr3_aa: CASSLTLEREGEQYF
cdr3_nt: TGTGCCAGCAGCTTAACTTTAGAGCGGGAGGGCGAGCAGTACTTC

d_call: NA
clone_size: NA
j_call: TRBJ2-7
v_call: TRBV15
cdr3_aa: CATSRGSLTSYEQYF
cdr3_nt: TGTGCCACCAGCAGAGGATCTCTAACCTCCTACGAGCAGTACTTC

d_call: NA
clone_size: NA
j_call: TRBJ2-2
v_call: TRBV19
cdr3_aa: CATHRVGSAGELFF
cdr3_nt: TGTGCCACCCACAGGGTAGGATCCGCCGGGGAGCTGTTTTTT